Here is one T cell receptor beta chain with its context. Seattle participants joined during active infection and were tracked over time. The data derive from a study of blood T cell repertoires in COVID-19. V was cut by 6 bases and J by 7 bases, with 15 bases left in between. This CDR3 is built from 13 residues. Sequencing used immunoSEQ multiplex PCR; TCRdb keeps in-frame clones, though not all of them. The table has around 210,000 clones, more than 70% seen once. The source of this sequence is a man aged 50 or older with COVID-19, enrolled during active disease. The V and J genes are TRBV12-3 or TRBV12-4 and TRBJ1-2; tentatively, D is TRBD1 (5 bases). The sequencing input was peripheral blood. The CDR3 protein is CASRFGGKGGYTF. In DNA, the CDR3 is TGTGCCAGCAGGTTCGGGGGAAAGGGTGGCTACACCTTC.